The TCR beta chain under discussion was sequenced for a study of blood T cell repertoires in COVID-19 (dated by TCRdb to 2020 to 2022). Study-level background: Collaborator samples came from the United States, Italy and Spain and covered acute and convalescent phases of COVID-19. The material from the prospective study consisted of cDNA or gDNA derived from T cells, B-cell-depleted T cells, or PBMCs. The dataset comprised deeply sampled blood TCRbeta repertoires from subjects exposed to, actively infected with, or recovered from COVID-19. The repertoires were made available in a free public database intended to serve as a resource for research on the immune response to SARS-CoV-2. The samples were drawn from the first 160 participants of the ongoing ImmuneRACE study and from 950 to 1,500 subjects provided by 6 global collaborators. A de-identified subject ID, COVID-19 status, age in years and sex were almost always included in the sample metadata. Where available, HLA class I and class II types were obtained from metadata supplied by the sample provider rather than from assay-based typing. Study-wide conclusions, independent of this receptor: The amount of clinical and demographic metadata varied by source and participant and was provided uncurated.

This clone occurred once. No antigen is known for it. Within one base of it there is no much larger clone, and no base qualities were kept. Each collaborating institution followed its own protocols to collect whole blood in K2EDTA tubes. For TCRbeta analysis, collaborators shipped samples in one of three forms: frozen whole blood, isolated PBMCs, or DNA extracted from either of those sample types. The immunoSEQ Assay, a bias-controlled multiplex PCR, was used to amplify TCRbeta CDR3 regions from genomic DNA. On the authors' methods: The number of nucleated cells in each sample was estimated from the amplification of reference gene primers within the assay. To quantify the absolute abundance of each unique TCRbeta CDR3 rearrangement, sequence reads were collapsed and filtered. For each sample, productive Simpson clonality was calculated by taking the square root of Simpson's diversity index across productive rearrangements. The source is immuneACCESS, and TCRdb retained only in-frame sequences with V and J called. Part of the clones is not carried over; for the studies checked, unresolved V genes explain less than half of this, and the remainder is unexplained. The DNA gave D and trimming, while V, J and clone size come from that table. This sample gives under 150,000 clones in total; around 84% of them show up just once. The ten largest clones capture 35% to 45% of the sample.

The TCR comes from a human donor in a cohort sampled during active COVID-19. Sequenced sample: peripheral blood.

The CDR3 sequence is CASSVGTGLRDTQYF. In nucleotide form, the sequence is TGTGCCAGCAGCGTGGGGACAGGGTTGCGTGATACGCAGTATTTT. The chain couples TRBV9 to TRBJ2-3, with TRBD1 matching 9 junction bases. CDR1 SGDLS and CDR2 YYNGEE are derived from the germline V gene. The CDR3 covers 15 residues, taking in both the cysteine and the phenylalanine. Only the CDR3 portion is preserved as DNA: 45 bases, with reading frame beginning at the first base. Compared with germline, V lacks 2 bases and J lacks 6 bases; bases without a gene match: 7.